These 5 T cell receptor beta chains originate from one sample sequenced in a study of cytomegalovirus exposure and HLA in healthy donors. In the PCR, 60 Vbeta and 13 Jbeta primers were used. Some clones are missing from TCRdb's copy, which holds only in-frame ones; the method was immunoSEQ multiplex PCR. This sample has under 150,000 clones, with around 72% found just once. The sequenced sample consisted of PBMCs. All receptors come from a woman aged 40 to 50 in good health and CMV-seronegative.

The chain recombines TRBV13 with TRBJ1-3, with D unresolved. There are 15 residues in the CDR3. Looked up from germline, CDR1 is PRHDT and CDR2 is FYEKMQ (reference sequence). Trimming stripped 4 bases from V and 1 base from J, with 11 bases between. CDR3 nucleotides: TGTGCCAGCAGCTATTTTCTCGGTTCTGGAAACACCATATATTTT. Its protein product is CASSYFLGSGNTIYF. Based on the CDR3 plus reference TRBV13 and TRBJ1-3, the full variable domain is AAGVIQSPRHLIKEKRETATLKCYPIPRHDTVYWYQQGPGQDPQFLISFYEKMQSDKGSIPDRFSAQQFSDYHSELNMSSLELGDSALYFCASSYFLGSGNTIYFGEGSWLTVV.

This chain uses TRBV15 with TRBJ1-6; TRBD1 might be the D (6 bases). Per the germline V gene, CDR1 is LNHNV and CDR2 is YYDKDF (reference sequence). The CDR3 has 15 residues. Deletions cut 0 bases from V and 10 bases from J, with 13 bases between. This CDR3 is CATSRDWGGGSPLHF. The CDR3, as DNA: TGTGCCACCAGCAGAGATTGGGGGGGCGGATCACCCCTCCACTTT.

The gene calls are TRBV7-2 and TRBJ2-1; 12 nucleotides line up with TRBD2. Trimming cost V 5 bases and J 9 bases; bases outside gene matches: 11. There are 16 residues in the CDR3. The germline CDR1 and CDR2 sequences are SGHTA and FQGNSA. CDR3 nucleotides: TGTGCCAGCAGCCTCCCATCTAGCGGGGGGGTGGGTGAGCAGTTCTTC. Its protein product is CASSLPSSGGVGEQFF.

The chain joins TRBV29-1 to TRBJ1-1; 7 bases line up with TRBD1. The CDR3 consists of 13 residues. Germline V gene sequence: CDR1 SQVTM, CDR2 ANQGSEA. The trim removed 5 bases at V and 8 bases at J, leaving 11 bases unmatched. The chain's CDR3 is CSVTRGGTVEAFF. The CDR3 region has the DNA TGCAGCGTTACCCGAGGAGGGACAGTCGAAGCTTTCTTT. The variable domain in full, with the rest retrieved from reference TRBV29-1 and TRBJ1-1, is SAVISQKPSRDICQRGTSLTIQCQVDSQVTMMFWYRQQPGQSLTLIATANQGSEATYESGFVIDKFPISRPNLTFSTLTVSNMSPEDSSIYLCSVTRGGTVEAFFGQGTRLTVV.

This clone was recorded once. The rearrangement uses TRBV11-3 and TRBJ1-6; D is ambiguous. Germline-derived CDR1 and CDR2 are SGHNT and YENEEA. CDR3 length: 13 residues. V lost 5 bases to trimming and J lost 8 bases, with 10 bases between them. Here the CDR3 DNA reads TGTGCCAGCAGCCGGTCTTACGATTCACCCCTCCACTTT. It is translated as CASSRSYDSPLHF.